These 3 T cell receptor beta chains share one sample of origin, sequenced in a study of blood T cells in healthy people across ages. Together with a sample-barcoded 5' primer, a J-beta primer mix was included in a second PCR lasting roughly 6 to 12 cycles. TCRdb reprocessed the 5' RACE reads via MiXCR and lists one record per CDR3 protein. The sample records about 780,000 distinct CDR3 sequences, 35% to 60% being singletons. Sequences were obtained from blood. The origin of the receptors is an elderly man in good health.

The chain employs TRBV27 and TRBJ2-4, with D uncertain. The DNA matches TRBJ2-5 better at its end, which makes the J call doubtful. Germline V gene sequence: CDR1 MNHEY, CDR2 SMNVEV (reference sequence). There are 13 residues in the CDR3. The CDR3, as DNA: TGTGCCAGCAGTTTGGGAAAGGGTTGGACCCAGTACTTC. Translating it yields CASSLGKGWTQYF.

CDR3 region: CASSLEGALGMNTEAFF. DNA of the CDR3: TGTGCCAGCAGTTTAGAGGGGGCGCTGGGAATGAACACTGAAGCTTTCTTT. The J gene is TRBJ1-1, the V gene TRBV28, with 7 bases that match TRBD1. The ends lost 2 bases at V and 0 bases at J; junction bases unmatched: 9. The germline gives CDR1 MDHEN, CDR2 SYDVKM. This CDR3 is built from 17 residues.

This clonotype was observed once. CDR3 DNA: TGTGCCAGCAGTTTGACGGGGAGCACAGATATGGAATATTTT. This translates into CASSLTGSTDMEYF. The rearrangement uses TRBV12-3 or TRBV12-4 and TRBJ2-3, with D perhaps TRBD2 (5 bases). The CDR3 is 14 residues long. Trimming left V 3 bases short and J 15 bases short, with 22 bases between.